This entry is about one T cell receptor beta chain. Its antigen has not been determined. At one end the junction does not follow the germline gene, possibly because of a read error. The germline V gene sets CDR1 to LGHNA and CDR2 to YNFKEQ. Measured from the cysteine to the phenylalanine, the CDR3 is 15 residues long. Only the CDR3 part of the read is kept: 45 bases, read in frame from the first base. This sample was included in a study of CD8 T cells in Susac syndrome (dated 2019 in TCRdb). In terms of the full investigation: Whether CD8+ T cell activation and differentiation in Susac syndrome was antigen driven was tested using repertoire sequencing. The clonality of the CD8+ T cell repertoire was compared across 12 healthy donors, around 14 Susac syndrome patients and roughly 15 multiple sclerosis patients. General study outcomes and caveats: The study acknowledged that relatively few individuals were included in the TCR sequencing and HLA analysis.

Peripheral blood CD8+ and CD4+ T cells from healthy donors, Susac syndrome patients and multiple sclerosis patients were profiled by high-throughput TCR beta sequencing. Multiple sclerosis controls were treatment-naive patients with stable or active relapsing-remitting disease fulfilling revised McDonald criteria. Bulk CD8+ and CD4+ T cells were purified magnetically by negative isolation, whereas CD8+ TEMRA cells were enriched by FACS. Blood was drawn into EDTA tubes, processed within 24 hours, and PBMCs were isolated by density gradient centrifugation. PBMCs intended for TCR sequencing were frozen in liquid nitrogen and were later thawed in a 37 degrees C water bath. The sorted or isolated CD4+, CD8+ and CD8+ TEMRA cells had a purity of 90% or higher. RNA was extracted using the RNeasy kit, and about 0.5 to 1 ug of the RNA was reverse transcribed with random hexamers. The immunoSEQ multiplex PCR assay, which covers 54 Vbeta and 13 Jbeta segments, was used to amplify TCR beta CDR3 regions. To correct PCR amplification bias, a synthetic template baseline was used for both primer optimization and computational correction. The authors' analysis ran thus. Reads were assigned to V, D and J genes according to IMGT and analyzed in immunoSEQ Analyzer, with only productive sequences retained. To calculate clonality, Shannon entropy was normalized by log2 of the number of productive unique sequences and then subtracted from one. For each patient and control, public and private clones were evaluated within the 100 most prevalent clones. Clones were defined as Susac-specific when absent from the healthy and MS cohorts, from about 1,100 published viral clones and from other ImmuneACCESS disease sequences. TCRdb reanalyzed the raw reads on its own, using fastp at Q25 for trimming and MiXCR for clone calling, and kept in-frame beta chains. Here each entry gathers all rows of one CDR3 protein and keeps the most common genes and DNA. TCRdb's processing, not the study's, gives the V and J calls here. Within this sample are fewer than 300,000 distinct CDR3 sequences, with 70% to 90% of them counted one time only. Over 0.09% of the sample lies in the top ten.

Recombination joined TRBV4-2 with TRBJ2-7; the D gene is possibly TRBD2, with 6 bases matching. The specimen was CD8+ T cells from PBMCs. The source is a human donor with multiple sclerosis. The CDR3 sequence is CTSSQGRMGPYEQYF. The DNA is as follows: TGTACCAGCAGCCAAGGGAGGATGGGGCCCTACGAGCAGTACTTC.